The 8 T cell receptor beta chains reported below all come from one sample, sequenced in a study of regulatory T cells in long-lasting Graves disease. Stated time point: persistent/refractory GD, antithyroid drugs over 5 years with positive TRAb. PBMCs were the source of the RNA used for TCR sequencing. The TCR beta library used iRepertoire HTBI primers with Arm-PCR amplification of CDR3. MiXCR, applied by TCRdb to the multiplex PCR reads, yields one record per CDR3 protein. Of 600,000 to 850,000 distinct CDR3 sequences listed, 30% are singletons. The source material was peripheral blood mononuclear cells (PBMCs), sampled when the disease was refractory, from a patient treated with antithyroid drugs. All receptors come from a female donor with Graves disease.

The genes are TRBV28 and TRBJ2-7, with D maybe TRBD2 (7 bases). The CDR3 is made up of 12 amino acids. Germline V CDR1 and CDR2: MDHEN, SYDVKM. Deletions cut 6 bases from V and 6 bases from J, with 12 bases between. CDR3 protein: CASRLGGLEQYF. The CDR3, as DNA: TGTGCCAGCAGACTCGGGGGGCTCGAGCAGTACTTC.

This rearrangement joins TRBV12-5 to TRBJ1-4, with 8 bases matching TRBD1. V lost 3 bases and J lost 3; bases outside the gene matches: 9. The CDR3 covers 17 residues. Germline V CDR1 and CDR2: LGHNT, FRNRAP. The CDR3 spells CASGFEPPDRANEKLFF. The DNA for the CDR3 is TGTGCTAGTGGTTTTGAACCTCCGGACAGGGCTAATGAAAAACTGTTTTTT.

The rearrangement joins TRBV24-1 to TRBJ1-2; the D is unclear. Germline values: CDR1 KGHDR, CDR2 SFDVKD. The CDR3 contains 12 residues. The V end was cut by 5 bases, the J end by 2 bases, with 5 bases between. The CDR3 nucleotides are TGTGCCACCAGTGGCCCCAACTATGGCTACACCTTC. Its translation: CATSGPNYGYTF.

The genes are TRBV4-1 and TRBJ2-7; D gene uncertain. The V end was cut by 0 bases, the J end by 2 bases, with 8 bases between. Per germline, CDR1 MGHRA and CDR2 YSYEKL. The CDR3 is made up of 14 amino acids. This CDR3 reads CASSQEPPPYEQYF. Here the CDR3 DNA reads TGCGCCAGCAGCCAAGAACCCCCACCCTACGAGCAGTACTTC.

The DNA for the CDR3 is TGCAGTGCTAGAATCGGCGCCTGGGGCTACACCTTC. It is translated as CSARIGAWGYTF. The V and J genes are TRBV20-1 and TRBJ1-2; unclear D gene. Germline lookup yields CDR1 DFQATT and CDR2 SNEGSKA (reference sequence). V shed 2 bases and J shed 8 bases, with 12 bases lying between them. The CDR3 has 12 residues.

This clonotype was observed a handful of times. The V and J genes are TRBV7-9 and TRBJ2-5; D gene uncertain. V shed 0 bases and J shed 4 bases, with 21 bases lying between them. Per the germline V gene, CDR1 is SEHNR and CDR2 is FQNEAQ (reference sequence). The CDR3 length is 18 residues. The CDR3 region is CASSLAQTYPLALETQYF. The CDR3 bases are TGTGCCAGCAGCTTAGCACAGACCTACCCCTTGGCCTTAGAGACCCAGTACTTC.

The rearrangement uses TRBV11-2 and TRBJ2-5; tentative D call: TRBD2 (5 bases). The V gene's germline CDR1 is SGHAT and CDR2 FQNNGV. Trimming removed 4 bases at V and 0 bases at J, with 12 bases between. The CDR3 loop spans 15 amino acids. Written as DNA, the CDR3 is TGTGCCAGCAGCTCCCAAAGGACTTACCAAGAGACCCAGTACTTC. It translates to CASSSQRTYQETQYF.

On this clonotype itself: No conserved phenylalanine or tryptophan ends this CDR3, so it is likely a read error. The J gene is TRBJ1-3, the V gene TRBV20-1; no firm D call. The CDR3 has 14 residues. The V end was cut by 6 bases, the J end by 3 bases, with 15 bases between. The germline gives CDR1 DFQATT, CDR2 SNEGSKA (reference sequence). The CDR3 coding sequence is TGCAGTGCCCCCCCAGGTTCTAATGGAAACACCATATATTCT. Amino acids: CSAPPGSNGNTIYS.